The next 10 T cell receptor beta chains were all read from a single sample in a study of OX40 agonist ivuxolimab in advanced cancers. Sequenced by immunoSEQ multiplex PCR; TCRdb stores in-frame clones only, minus some. This table has 56,000 or so clones, roughly 80% appearing once. The sample here was CD4+ or CD8+ T cells sorted from blood, taken in a trial of the OX40 agonist ivuxolimab. The source is an adult with an advanced solid tumor such as melanoma, head and neck, liver or kidney cancer.

The chain has TRBV4-1 and TRBJ1-3; D perhaps matches TRBD1 (5 bases). The CDR3 contains 18 residues. Germline-derived CDR1 and CDR2 are MGHRA and YSYEKL. V was pared by 1 base and J by 0 bases, with 16 bases between. DNA of the CDR3: TGCGCCAGCAGCCAAGTCTCGGGACGTCCTAGCTCTGGAAACACCATATATTTT. As protein: CASSQVSGRPSSGNTIYF.

This clone has only a few counts. The chain joins TRBV7-3 to TRBJ2-5; 7 nucleotides align to TRBD2. Germline CDR1 is SGHTA and CDR2 is FQGTGA. The length of the CDR3 is 15 residues. Unmatched junction bases numbered 9, after V lost 0 bases and J lost 8 bases. In DNA form, the CDR3 reads TGTGCCAGCAGCTTAACGGCGGGCAGGGAGGGTACCCAGTACTTC. Translated: CASSLTAGREGTQYF.

V gene TRBV5-1 combines with J gene TRBJ1-2, with 7 bases matching TRBD1. J gave up 2 bases and V 4 bases, and 5 bases lay outside the gene matches. Germline values: CDR1 SGHRS, CDR2 YFSETQ. CDR3 length: 14 amino acids. CDR3 sequence (DNA): TGCGCCAGCAGCCCCGACAGGGTCAACTATGGCTACACCTTC. Protein product: CASSPDRVNYGYTF.

The V gene is TRBV19, the J gene TRBJ1-2, with 7 bases fitting TRBD1. V dropped 7 bases and J dropped 2; count of bases not matched to a gene: 7. Germline CDR1 LNHDA, CDR2 SQIVND (reference sequence). The CDR3 totals 14 residues. CDR3 in amino acids: CASTLDRRNYGYTF. The CDR3 nucleotides are TGTGCCAGTACCCTGGACAGGAGAAACTATGGCTACACCTTC.

The chain has TRBV30 and TRBJ2-5; the match to TRBD1 covers 8 bases. CDR1 is GTSNPN and CDR2 is SVGIG in the germline V gene (reference sequence). The length of the CDR3 is 12 residues. Unmatched junction bases numbered 3, after V lost 8 bases and J lost 1 base. The chain's CDR3 is CARQGTQETQYF. As DNA, the CDR3 is TGTGCCAGACAGGGGACCCAAGAGACCCAGTACTTC. The variable domain in full, with the rest retrieved from reference TRBV30 and TRBJ2-5, is SQTIHQWPATLVQPVGSPLSLECTVEGTSNPNLYWYRQAAGRGLQLLFYSVGIGQISSEVPQNLSASRPQDRQFILSSKKLLLSDSGFYLCARQGTQETQYFGPGTRLLVL.

The chain joins TRBV19 to TRBJ2-6, with no clear D. The germline V and J ends were trimmed by 5 bases and 4 bases, with 12 bases remaining between them. The CDR3 is 15 residues long. Per the germline V gene, CDR1 is LNHDA and CDR2 is SQIVND (reference sequence). The CDR3 protein is CASSFHGRGANVLTF. The CDR3 bases are TGTGCCAGTAGTTTCCATGGGCGGGGGGCCAACGTCCTGACTTTC.

The chain employs TRBV6-9 and TRBJ2-7; tentative D call: TRBD1 (5 bases). There are 13 residues in the CDR3. Between the trimmed V and J ends, which lost 3 bases and 2 bases, there was a span of 8 bases. Per the germline V gene, CDR1 is MNHGY and CDR2 is SVAAGI. The CDR3 nucleotides are TGTGCCAGCAGTTACTCCAGGGCCTACGAGCAGTACTTC. Residues: CASSYSRAYEQYF.

The genes are TRBV29-1 and TRBJ2-7; 9 bases match TRBD1. Germline V gene data show CDR1 as SQVTM and CDR2 as ANQGSEA. V lost 6 bases to trimming and J lost 3 bases; unmatched junction nucleotides: 6. There are 13 residues in the CDR3. The CDR3 DNA sequence: TGCAGCGTCCCGGACAGGGGTGGCTACGAGCAGTACTTC. Translated: CSVPDRGGYEQYF.

The rearrangement joins TRBV7-2 to TRBJ1-1, with D possibly being TRBD1 (6 bases). The CDR3 contains 12 residues. CDR1 SGHTA and CDR2 FQGNSA come from the germline V gene. Between the trimmed V and J ends, which lost 5 bases and 10 bases, there was a span of 14 bases. This CDR3 is CASSPTGTTAFF. As DNA, the CDR3 is TGTGCCAGCAGCCCCACGGGGACAACAGCTTTCTTT. Variable domain in full (rest from reference TRBV7-2 and TRBJ1-1): GAGVSQSPSNKVTEKGKDVELRCDPISGHTALYWYRQSLGQGLEFLIYFQGNSAPDKSGLPSDRFSAERTGGSVSTLTIQRTQQEDSAVYLCASSPTGTTAFFGQGTRLTVV.

This chain links TRBV28 with TRBJ1-2, with D possibly TRBD1 on 6 matching bases. V was clipped by 6 bases and J by 8 bases, with 22 bases between them. Germline V gene data show CDR1 as MDHEN and CDR2 as SYDVKM. This CDR3 is built from 15 residues. CDR3: CASSLGKTGFRGYTF. The CDR3 coding sequence is TGTGCCAGCAGCCTCGGTAAAACAGGGTTTAGGGGCTACACCTTC.